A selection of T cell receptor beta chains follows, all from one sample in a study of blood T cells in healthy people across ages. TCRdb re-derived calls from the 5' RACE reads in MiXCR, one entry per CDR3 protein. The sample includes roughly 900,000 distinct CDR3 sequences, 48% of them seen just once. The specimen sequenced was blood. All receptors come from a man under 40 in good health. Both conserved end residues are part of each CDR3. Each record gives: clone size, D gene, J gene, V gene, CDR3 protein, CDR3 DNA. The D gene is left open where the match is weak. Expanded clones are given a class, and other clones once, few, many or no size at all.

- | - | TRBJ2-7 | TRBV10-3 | CAIRSLAYEQYF | TGTGCCATCAGGTCTCTCGCCTACGAGCAGTACTTC
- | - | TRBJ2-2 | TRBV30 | CAWSTLAGELFF | TGTGCCTGGAGTACCTTAGCCGGGGAGCTGTTTTTT
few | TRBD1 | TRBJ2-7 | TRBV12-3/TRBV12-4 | CASSGTGNTYEQYF | TGTGCCAGCAGTGGGACAGGGAACACCTACGAGCAGTACTTC
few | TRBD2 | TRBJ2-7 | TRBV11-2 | CASTGIAGRLYEQYF | TGTGCCAGCACGGGGATAGCGGGGCGGCTTTACGAGCAGTACTTC
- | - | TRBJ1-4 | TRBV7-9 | CASSPSRGAAEKLFF | TGTGCCAGCAGCCCCTCCCGAGGGGCGGCTGAAAAACTGTTTTTT
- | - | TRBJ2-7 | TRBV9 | CASSVDPVSSYNEQYF | TGTGCCAGCAGCGTAGACCCGGTAAGCTCCTACAATGAGCAGTACTTC
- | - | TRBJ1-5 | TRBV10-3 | CAISGRDQPQHF | TGTGCCATCAGTGGGAGGGATCAGCCCCAGCATTTT
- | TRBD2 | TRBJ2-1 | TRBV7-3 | CASSPITSGGVYNEQFF | TGTGCCAGCAGCCCAATCACTAGCGGGGGGGTCTACAATGAGCAGTTCTTC
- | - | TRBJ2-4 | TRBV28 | CANKKIIAKNIQYF | TGTGCCAACAAAAAAATCATAGCCAAAAACATTCAGTACTTC
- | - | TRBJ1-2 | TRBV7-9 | CASSLRDGSHGYTF | TGTGCCAGCAGCTTACGGGACGGCAGCCATGGCTACACCTTC
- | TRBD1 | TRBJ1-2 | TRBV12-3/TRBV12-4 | CASRLNRGRNYGYTF | TGTGCCAGCAGGCTAAACAGGGGGCGAAACTATGGCTACACCTTC
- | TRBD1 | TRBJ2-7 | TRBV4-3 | CASSQDFGQGNEQYF | TGCGCCAGCAGCCAAGATTTCGGACAGGGGAACGAGCAGTACTTC
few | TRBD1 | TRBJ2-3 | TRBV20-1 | CSAPNPDRDTDTQYF | TGCAGTGCTCCGAATCCGGACAGGGATACAGATACGCAGTATTTT
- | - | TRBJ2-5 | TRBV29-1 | CSAGTPQETQYF | TGCAGCGCTGGGACACCCCAAGAGACCCAGTACTTC
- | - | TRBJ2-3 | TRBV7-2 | CASSLAGTKVDTQYF | TGTGCCAGCAGCTTAGCTGGGACAAAGGTAGATACGCAGTATTTT
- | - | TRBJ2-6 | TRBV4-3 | CASSQGGATGANVLTF | TGCGCCAGCAGCCAAGGGGGGGCGACTGGGGCCAACGTCCTGACTTTC
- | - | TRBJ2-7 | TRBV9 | CASSVERQIQLPDEQYF | TGTGCCAGCAGCGTAGAACGTCAGATTCAACTCCCCGACGAGCAGTACTTC
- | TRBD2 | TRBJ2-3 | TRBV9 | CASSVRGGPDTQYF | TGTGCCAGCAGCGTGCGGGGGGGCCCAGATACGCAGTATTTT
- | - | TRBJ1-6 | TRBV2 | CASTDGYNSPLHF | TGTGCCAGCACCGACGGATATAATTCACCCCTCCACTTT
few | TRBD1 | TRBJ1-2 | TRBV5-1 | CASSPGQGFGGYTF | TGCGCCAGCAGTCCGGGACAGGGATTTGGTGGCTACACCTTC
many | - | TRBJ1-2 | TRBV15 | CATSSAVGGRYTF | TGTGCCACCAGCAGTGCAGTTGGGGGCCGCTACACCTTC
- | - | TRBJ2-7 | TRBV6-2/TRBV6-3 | CASSHPMDSYEQYF | TGTGCCAGCAGTCATCCCATGGACTCCTACGAGCAGTACTTC
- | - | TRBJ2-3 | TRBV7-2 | CASSPHRGDTQYF | TGTGCCAGCAGCCCCCACCGTGGAGATACGCAGTATTTT
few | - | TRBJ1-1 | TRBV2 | CASSDPTRGNFKAFF | TGTGCCAGCAGTGATCCGACAAGGGGCAACTTCAAAGCTTTCTTT
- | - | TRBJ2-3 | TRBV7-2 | CASTTYYTDTQYF | TGTGCCAGCACCACGTACTACACAGATACGCAGTATTTT
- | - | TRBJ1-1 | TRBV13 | CASSILGETPIRAEAFF | TGTGCCAGCAGCATCTTGGGGGAGACCCCAATACGCGCTGAAGCTTTCTTT
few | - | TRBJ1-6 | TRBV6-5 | CASRAQGSYNSPLHF | TGTGCCAGCAGGGCCCAGGGGTCCTATAATTCACCCCTCCACTTT
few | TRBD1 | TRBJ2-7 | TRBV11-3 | CASSFRPGQGFPYEQYF | TGTGCCAGCAGCTTTCGCCCGGGACAGGGGTTTCCCTACGAGCAGTACTTC
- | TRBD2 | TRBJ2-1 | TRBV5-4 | CASSLAGGGGLNEQFF | TGTGCCAGCAGCTTGGCGGGTGGGGGAGGGCTCAATGAGCAGTTCTTC
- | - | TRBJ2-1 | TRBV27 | CASSLLAQETQFF | TGTGCCAGCAGTTTATTGGCTCAGGAGACCCAGTTCTTC
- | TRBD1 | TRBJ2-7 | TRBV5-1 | CASQGTDSYEQYF | TGCGCCAGCCAGGGGACAGATTCCTACGAGCAGTACTTC
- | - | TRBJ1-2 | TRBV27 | CASSFRTNYGYTF | TGTGCCAGCAGTTTTCGCACTAACTATGGCTACACCTTC
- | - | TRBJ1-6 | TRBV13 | CASSLVRGGNSPLHF | TGTGCCAGCAGCTTAGTGCGGGGGGGAAATTCACCCCTCCACTTT
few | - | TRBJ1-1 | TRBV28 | CASRITGIPEAFF | TGTGCCAGCAGAATAACAGGGATCCCTGAAGCTTTCTTT
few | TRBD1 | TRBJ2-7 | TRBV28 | CASSRDRAFYEQYF | TGTGCCAGCAGTAGGGACAGGGCTTTCTACGAGCAGTACTTC
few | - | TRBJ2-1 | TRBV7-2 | CASSLVGWETYNEQFF | TGTGCCAGCAGCTTAGTCGGCTGGGAAACCTACAATGAGCAGTTCTTC
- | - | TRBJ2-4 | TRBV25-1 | CASSESLPSIQYF | TGTGCCAGCAGTGAATCCCTACCGAGCATTCAGTACTTC
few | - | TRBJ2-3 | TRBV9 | CASSESGRNTQYF | TGTGCCAGCAGCGAATCCGGGCGAAATACGCAGTATTTT
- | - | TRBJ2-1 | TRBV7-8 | CASSPGQAPSYNEQFF | TGTGCCAGCAGCCCGGGGCAGGCACCCTCCTACAATGAGCAGTTCTTC
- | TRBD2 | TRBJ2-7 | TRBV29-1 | CSVVGASGNYEQYF | TGCAGCGTTGTTGGGGCTAGCGGAAACTACGAGCAGTACTTC
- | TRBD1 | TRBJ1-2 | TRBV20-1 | CSASDRDRSGYTF | TGCAGTGCTAGCGACAGGGATCGGTCTGGCTACACCTTC
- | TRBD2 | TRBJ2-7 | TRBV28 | CASSSPSSGASYEQYF | TGTGCCAGCAGTTCCCCCTCTAGCGGGGCTTCCTACGAGCAGTACTTC
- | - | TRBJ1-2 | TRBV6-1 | CASSEIGINGGYTF | TGTGCCAGCAGTGAAATAGGAATCAACGGTGGCTACACCTTC
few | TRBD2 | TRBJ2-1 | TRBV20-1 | CSARDLYSGGPSGEQFF | TGCAGTGCTAGAGATCTCTATTCGGGGGGGCCGAGTGGAGAGCAGTTCTTC
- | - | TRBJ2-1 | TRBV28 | CASTLQGELNNEQFF | TGTGCCAGCACCCTACAGGGTGAGCTGAACAATGAGCAGTTCTTC
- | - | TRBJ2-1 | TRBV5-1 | CVSTPGAGGSSYNEQFF | TGCGTCAGCACTCCGGGGGCAGGCGGGAGCTCCTACAATGAGCAGTTCTTC
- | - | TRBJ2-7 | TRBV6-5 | CASSRDKITYEQYF | TGTGCCAGCAGCCGGGACAAGATAACCTACGAGCAGTACTTC
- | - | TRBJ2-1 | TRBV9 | CASSGRTVEQFF | TGTGCCAGCAGCGGGAGGACAGTTGAGCAGTTCTTC
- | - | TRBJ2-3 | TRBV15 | CATSPSAGTQYF | TGTGCCACCAGCCCCTCGGCAGGAACGCAGTATTTT
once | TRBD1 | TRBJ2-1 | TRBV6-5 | CASSDSAGTGFYREQFF | TGTGCCAGCAGTGACTCGGCCGGGACAGGCTTTTACCGTGAGCAGTTCTTC
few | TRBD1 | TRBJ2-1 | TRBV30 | CAWSVGTGEQFF | TGTGCCTGGAGTGTAGGGACAGGGGAGCAGTTCTTC
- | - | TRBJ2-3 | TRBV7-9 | CASSLLAPSTDTQYF | TGTGCCAGCAGCTTATTAGCTCCGAGCACAGATACGCAGTATTTT
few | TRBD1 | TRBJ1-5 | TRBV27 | CASSLRQGYNQPQHF | TGTGCCAGCAGTTTGAGACAGGGCTACAATCAGCCCCAGCATTTT
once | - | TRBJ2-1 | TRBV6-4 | CVSSDSEYNEQFF | TGTGTCAGCAGTGACTCGGAATACAATGAGCAGTTCTTC
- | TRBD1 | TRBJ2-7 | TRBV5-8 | CTSSLGQDLYEQYF | TGTACCAGCAGCCTGGGACAGGATCTTTACGAGCAGTACTTC
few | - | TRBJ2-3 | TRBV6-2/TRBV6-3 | CASSSRVDTQYF | TGTGCCAGCAGCTCCAGAGTGGATACGCAGTATTTT
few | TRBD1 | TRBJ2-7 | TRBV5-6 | CASSPRYRGFYEQYF | TGTGCCAGCAGCCCCCGATACAGGGGGTTCTACGAGCAGTACTTC
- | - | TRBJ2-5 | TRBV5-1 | CASSLTGLTSETQYF | TGCGCCAGCAGCTTGACGGGGCTTACCTCAGAGACCCAGTACTTC
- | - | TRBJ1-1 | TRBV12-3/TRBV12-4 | CASSDVPERSRAFF | TGTGCCAGCAGTGACGTTCCGGAACGTTCGAGGGCTTTCTTT
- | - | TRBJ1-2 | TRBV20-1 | CSARGGTKGGYTF | TGCAGTGCTAGGGGAGGGACGAAGGGGGGCTACACCTTC